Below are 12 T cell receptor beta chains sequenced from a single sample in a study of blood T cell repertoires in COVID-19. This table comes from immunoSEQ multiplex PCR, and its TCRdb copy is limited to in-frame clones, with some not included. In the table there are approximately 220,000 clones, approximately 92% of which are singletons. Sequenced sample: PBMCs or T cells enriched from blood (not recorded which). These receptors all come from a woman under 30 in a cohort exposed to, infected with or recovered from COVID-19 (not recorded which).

The CDR3, as DNA: TGTGCCAGCAGCTTCGGGACAGGGTTCCCATCGCCCTACGAGCAGTACTTC. Translation: CASSFGTGFPSPYEQYF. This sequence joins TRBV5-5 and TRBJ2-7, with TRBD1 matching over 9 bases. This CDR3 comprises 17 residues. V lost 2 bases, J lost 2 bases, and 11 bases stayed unmatched. Germline CDR1 SGHKS, CDR2 YYEKEE (reference sequence).

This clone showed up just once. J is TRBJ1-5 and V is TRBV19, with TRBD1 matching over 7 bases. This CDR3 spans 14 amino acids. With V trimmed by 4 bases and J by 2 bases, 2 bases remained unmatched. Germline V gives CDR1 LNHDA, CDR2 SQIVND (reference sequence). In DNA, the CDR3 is TGTGCCAGTAGTACCGACAGGGGCAATCAGCCCCAGCATTTT. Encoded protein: CASSTDRGNQPQHF.

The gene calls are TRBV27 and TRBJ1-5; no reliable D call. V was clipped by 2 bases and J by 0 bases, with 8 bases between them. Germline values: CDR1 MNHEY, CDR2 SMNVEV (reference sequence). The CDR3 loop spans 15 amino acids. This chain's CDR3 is CASSLGGLSNQPQHF. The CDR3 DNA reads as TGTGCCAGCAGTTTAGGCGGGCTTAGCAATCAGCCCCAGCATTTT.

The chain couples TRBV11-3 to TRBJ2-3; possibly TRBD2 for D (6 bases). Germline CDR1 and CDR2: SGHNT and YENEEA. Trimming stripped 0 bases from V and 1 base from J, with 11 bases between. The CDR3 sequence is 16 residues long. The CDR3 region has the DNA TGTGCCAGCAGCTTAGATCCCCCGGGGGGCACAGATACGCAGTATTTT. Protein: CASSLDPPGGTDTQYF.

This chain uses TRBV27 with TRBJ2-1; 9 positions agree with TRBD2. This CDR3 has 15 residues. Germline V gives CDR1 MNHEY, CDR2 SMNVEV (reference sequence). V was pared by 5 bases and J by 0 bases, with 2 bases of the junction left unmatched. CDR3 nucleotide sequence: TGTGCCAGCAGTATTAGCGGGAGCTCCTACAATGAGCAGTTCTTC. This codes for CASSISGSSYNEQFF.

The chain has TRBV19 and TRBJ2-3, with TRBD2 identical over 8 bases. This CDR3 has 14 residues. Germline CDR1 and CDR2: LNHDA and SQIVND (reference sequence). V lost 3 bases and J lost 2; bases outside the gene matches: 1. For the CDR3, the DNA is TGTGCCAGTAGTATTAGCGGGAACACAGATACGCAGTATTTT. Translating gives CASSISGNTDTQYF.

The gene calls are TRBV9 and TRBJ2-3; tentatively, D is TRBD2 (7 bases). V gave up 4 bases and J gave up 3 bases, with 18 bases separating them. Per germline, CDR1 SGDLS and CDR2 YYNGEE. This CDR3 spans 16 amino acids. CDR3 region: CASSSSLARGTDTQYF. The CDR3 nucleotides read TGTGCCAGCAGCAGTTCACTAGCGAGGGGGACAGATACGCAGTATTTT.

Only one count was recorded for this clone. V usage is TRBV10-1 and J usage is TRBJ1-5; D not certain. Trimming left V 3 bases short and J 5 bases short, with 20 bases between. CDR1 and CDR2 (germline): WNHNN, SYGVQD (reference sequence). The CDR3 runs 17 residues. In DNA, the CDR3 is TGCGCCAGCAGTGATGAAATCCGAGCTCATTCCTATCAGCCCCAGCATTTT. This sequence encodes CASSDEIRAHSYQPQHF.

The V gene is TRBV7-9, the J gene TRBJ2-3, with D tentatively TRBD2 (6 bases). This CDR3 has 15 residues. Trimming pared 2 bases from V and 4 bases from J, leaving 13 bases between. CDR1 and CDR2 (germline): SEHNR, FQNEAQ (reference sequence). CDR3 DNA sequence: TGTGCCAGCAGCTTAACCGGGAGAAAGGCAGATACGCAGTATTTT. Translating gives CASSLTGRKADTQYF. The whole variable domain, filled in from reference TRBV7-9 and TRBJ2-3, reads DTGVSQNPRHKITKRGQNVTFRCDPISEHNRLYWYRQTLGQGPEFLTYFQNEAQLEKSRLLSDRFSAERPKGSFSTLEIQRTEQGDSAMYLCASSLTGRKADTQYFGPGTRLTVL.

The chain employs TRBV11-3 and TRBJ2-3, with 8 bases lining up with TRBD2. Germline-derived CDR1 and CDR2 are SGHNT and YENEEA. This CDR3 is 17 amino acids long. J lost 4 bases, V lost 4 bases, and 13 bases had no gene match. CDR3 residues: CASSWDVSGGGPDTQYF. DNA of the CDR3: TGTGCCAGCAGCTGGGACGTAAGCGGGGGAGGGCCAGATACGCAGTATTTT.

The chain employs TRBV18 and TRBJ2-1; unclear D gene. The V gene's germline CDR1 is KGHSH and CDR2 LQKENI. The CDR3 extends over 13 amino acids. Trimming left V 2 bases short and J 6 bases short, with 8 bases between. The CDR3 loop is CASSPTGPNEQFF. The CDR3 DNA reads TGTGCCAGCTCACCAACCGGTCCCAATGAGCAGTTCTTC.

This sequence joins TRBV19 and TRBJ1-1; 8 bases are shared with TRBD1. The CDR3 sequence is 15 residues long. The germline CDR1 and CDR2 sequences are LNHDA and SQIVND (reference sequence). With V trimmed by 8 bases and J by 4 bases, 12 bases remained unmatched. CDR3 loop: CASLARTGRSTEAFF. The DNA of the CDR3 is TGTGCCAGTCTGGCCAGGACAGGGAGAAGCACTGAAGCTTTCTTT.